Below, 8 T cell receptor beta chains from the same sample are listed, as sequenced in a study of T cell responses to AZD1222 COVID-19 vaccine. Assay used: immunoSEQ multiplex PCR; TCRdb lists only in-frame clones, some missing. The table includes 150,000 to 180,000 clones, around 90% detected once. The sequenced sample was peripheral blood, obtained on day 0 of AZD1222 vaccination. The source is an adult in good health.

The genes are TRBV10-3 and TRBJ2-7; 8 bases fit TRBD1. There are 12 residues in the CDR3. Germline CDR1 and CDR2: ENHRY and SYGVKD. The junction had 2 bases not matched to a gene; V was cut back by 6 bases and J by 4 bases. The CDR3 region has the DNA TGTGCCATCAGGGGGGACAGGTACGAGCAGTACTTC. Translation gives CAIRGDRYEQYF.

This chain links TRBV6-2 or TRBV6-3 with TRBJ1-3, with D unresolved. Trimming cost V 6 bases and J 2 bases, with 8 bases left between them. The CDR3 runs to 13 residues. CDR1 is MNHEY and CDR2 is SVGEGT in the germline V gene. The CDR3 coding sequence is TGTGCCAGCAGCCGATGGACTGGAAACACCATATATTTT. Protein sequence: CASSRWTGNTIYF.

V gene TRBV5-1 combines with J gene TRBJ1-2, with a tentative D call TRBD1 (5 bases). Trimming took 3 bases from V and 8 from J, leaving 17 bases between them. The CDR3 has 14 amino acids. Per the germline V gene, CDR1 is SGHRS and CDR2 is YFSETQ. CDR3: CASSSGRVEEGYTF. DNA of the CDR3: TGCGCCAGCAGCTCGGGACGGGTTGAAGAGGGCTACACCTTC.

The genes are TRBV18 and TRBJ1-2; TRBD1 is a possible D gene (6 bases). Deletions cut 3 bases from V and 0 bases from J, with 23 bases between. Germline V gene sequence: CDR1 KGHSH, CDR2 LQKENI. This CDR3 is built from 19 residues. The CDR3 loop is CASSPVKTGQGAPNYGYTF. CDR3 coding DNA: TGTGCCAGCTCACCGGTGAAAACAGGGCAGGGAGCGCCTAACTATGGCTACACCTTC.

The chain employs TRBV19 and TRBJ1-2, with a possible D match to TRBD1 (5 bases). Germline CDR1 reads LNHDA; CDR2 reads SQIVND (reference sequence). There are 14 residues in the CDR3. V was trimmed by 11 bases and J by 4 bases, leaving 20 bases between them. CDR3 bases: TGTGCCTCAGCCCCGGGGCAGGGCAGCTATGGCTACACCTTC. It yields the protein CASAPGQGSYGYTF.

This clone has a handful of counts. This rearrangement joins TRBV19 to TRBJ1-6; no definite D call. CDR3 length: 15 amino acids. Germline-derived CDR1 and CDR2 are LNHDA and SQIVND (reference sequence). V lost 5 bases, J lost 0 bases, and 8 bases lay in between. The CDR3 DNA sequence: TGTGCCAGTAGTCGGAAGGGCTCCTATAATTCACCCCTCCACTTT. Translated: CASSRKGSYNSPLHF.

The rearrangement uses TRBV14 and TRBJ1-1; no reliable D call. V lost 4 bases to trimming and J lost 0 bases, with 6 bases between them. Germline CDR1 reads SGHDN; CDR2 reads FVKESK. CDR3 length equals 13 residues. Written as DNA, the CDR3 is TGTGCCAGCAGCCCCCACTTGAACACTGAAGCTTTCTTT. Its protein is CASSPHLNTEAFF.

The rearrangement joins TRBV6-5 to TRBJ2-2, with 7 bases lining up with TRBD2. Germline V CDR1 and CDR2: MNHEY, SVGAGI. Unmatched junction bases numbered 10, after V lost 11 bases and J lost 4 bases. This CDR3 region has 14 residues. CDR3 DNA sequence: TGTGCCGCCCGGGGGGAAACTCGCACCGGGGAGCTGTTTTTT. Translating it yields CAARGETRTGELFF.